The 18 T cell receptor beta chains below come from one sample, sequenced in a study of blood T cell repertoires in COVID-19. TCRdb's table, derived via immunoSEQ multiplex PCR, lists solely in-frame clones and lacks some. The sample carries around 250,000 clones, roughly 85% recorded once. Sequences were obtained from peripheral blood. The receptors stem from a man aged 50 or older with active or convalescent COVID-19.

The chain joins TRBV19 to TRBJ2-1; possibly TRBD1 for D (6 bases). Trimming removed 5 bases from V and 7 bases from J, with 15 bases in between. CDR1 LNHDA and CDR2 SQIVND come from the germline V gene (reference sequence). This CDR3 comprises 14 residues. CDR3 in DNA: TGTGCCAGTAGTTCTCCTGACAGGCGGAATGAGCAGTTCTTC. This codes for CASSSPDRRNEQFF.

V is TRBV6-5 and J is TRBJ2-5, with D tentatively TRBD1 (5 bases). Trimming stripped 6 bases from V and 0 bases from J, with 14 bases between. Germline CDR1 and CDR2: MNHEY and SVGAGI. This CDR3 has 15 residues. CDR3 bases: TGTGCCAGCAGCCCCCAGACAGTCTACCAAGAGACCCAGTACTTC. Its protein product is CASSPQTVYQETQYF.

The J gene is TRBJ2-1, the V gene TRBV3-1 (or the pseudogene TRBV3-2); D remains unclear. Looked up from germline, CDR1 is LGHDT and CDR2 is YNNKEL (reference sequence). There are 15 residues in the CDR3. V was pared by 8 bases and J by 7 bases, with 21 bases between. For the CDR3, the DNA is TGTGCCAGCTCCCCAAGGCGGTATGCCCAGAATGAGCAGTTCTTC. It is translated as CASSPRRYAQNEQFF.

The V call is TRBV14, the J call TRBJ1-6, with a possible D match to TRBD1 (5 bases). From germline, CDR1 is SGHDN and CDR2 FVKESK. The V end lost 4 bases, the J end lost 7 bases, and 14 bases lay between the germline ends. CDR3 length: 15 amino acids. CDR3 residues: CASSPQGEANSPLHF. The DNA of the CDR3 is TGTGCCAGCAGCCCTCAGGGTGAGGCGAATTCACCCCTCCACTTT. The whole variable domain, filled in from reference TRBV14 and TRBJ1-6, reads EAGVTQFPSHSVIEKGQTVTLRCDPISGHDNLYWYRRVMGKEIKFLLHFVKESKQDESGMPNNRFLAERTGGTYSTLKVQPAELEDSGVYFCASSPQGEANSPLHFGNGTRLTVT.

This chain links TRBV7-2 with TRBJ2-1; 7 bases are a match to TRBD2. The CDR3 consists of 16 residues. CDR1 is SGHTA, CDR2 FQGNSA, per germline. Trimming cost V 5 bases and J 4 bases; bases outside gene matches: 11. Here the CDR3 DNA reads TGTGCCAGCAGCCATGGGGGAGCTAGCGGTTACAATGAGCAGTTCTTC. It encodes CASSHGGASGYNEQFF.

V and J are TRBV3-1 (or the pseudogene TRBV3-2) and TRBJ2-1; no reliable D call. The CDR3 consists of 12 residues. Germline CDR1 LGHDT, CDR2 YNNKEL (reference sequence). Trimming took off 5 bases at V and 6 bases at J, with 8 bases between the two ends. CDR3 DNA: TGTGCCAGCAGCGACCTAGGCAATGAGCAGTTCTTC. Protein product: CASSDLGNEQFF.

This chain uses TRBV5-1 with TRBJ2-7; 11 nucleotides agree with TRBD1. V was clipped by 3 bases and J by 6 bases; unmatched bases: 2. Germline loops: CDR1 SGHRS, CDR2 YFSETQ. The length of the CDR3 is 13 residues. The CDR3 DNA follows: TGCGCCAGCAGCTCCGGGACAGGGGGCGAGCAGTACTTC. This sequence encodes CASSSGTGGEQYF.

The V and J genes are TRBV10-2 and TRBJ2-7; the match to TRBD2 covers 8 bases. CDR3 length: 14 amino acids. The junction had 6 bases not matched to a gene; V was cut back by 4 bases and J by 4 bases. From germline, CDR1 is WSHSY and CDR2 SAAADI. The CDR3 bases are TGCGCCAGCAGTGGGTCCGGGAGGGGTTACGAGCAGTACTTC. Translated: CASSGSGRGYEQYF.

This rearrangement joins TRBV6-5 to TRBJ2-3; TRBD1 matches at 7 bases. The germline V gene has CDR1 MNHEY and CDR2 SVGAGI. The CDR3 extends over 14 amino acids. Germline trimming cut 2 bases from V and 3 bases from J; bases unmatched to any gene: 2. The CDR3 region is CASSYVTGTDTQYF. The CDR3, as DNA: TGTGCCAGCAGTTACGTGACAGGGACAGATACGCAGTATTTT.

There are a few counts of this clone. The chain couples TRBV7-7 to TRBJ2-7; TRBD2 might be the D (6 bases). Germline assignment: CDR1 SSHAT and CDR2 FNYEAQ (reference sequence). V shed 5 bases and J shed 3 bases, with 20 bases lying between them. The CDR3 spans 16 residues. Here the CDR3 DNA reads TGTGCCAGCAGCCCCGCGGGGCGGGTGGATATCTACGAGCAGTACTTC. Translated, it gives CASSPAGRVDIYEQYF.

This clone was found a few times. The V gene is TRBV7-8, the J gene TRBJ1-5, with a possible D match to TRBD1 (6 bases). CDR3 length equals 16 residues. V lost 2 bases to trimming and J lost 4 bases, with 15 bases between them. Germline-derived CDR1 and CDR2 are SGHVS and FQNEAQ. In nucleotides, the CDR3 is TGTGCCAGCAGCTTAAGTAGGACAGCTATAAATCAGCCCCAGCATTTT. Encoded protein: CASSLSRTAINQPQHF.

The chain couples TRBV7-9 to TRBJ2-7; 11 bases align to TRBD2. With V trimmed by 1 base and J by 2 bases, 4 bases remained unmatched. CDR3 length equals 16 residues. Looked up from germline, CDR1 is SEHNR and CDR2 is FQNEAQ (reference sequence). CDR3 coding DNA: TGTGCCAGCAGCTTAGAAGGTAGCGGGAGGGCCTACGAGCAGTACTTC. This translates into CASSLEGSGRAYEQYF.

The sample holds one count of this clone. The J gene is TRBJ1-2, the V gene TRBV5-1; perhaps TRBD1 as D (5 bases). This CDR3 region has 15 residues. The germline CDR1 and CDR2 sequences are SGHRS and YFSETQ. The ends were cut back, 0 bases at V and 8 bases at J, with 17 bases in the middle. The CDR3 region is CASSLAARSGSGYTF. CDR3 in DNA: TGCGCCAGCAGCTTGGCCGCTCGATCAGGGTCGGGCTACACCTTC.

The rearrangement links TRBV5-1 to TRBJ2-4; a weak D match, TRBD1 (6 bases). CDR3 length: 13 amino acids. Germline V gives CDR1 SGHRS, CDR2 YFSETQ. The V gene lost 0 bases and the J gene lost 12 bases, with 13 bases spanning the gap. The CDR3 loop is CASSLEGGATQYF. The CDR3 nucleotides read TGCGCCAGCAGCTTGGAAGGGGGAGCCACTCAGTACTTC. The variable domain in full, with the rest retrieved from reference TRBV5-1 and TRBJ2-4, is KAGVTQTPRYLIKTRGQQVTLSCSPISGHRSVSWYQQTPGQGLQFLFEYFSETQRNKGNFPGRFSGRQFSNSRSEMNVSTLELGDSALYLCASSLEGGATQYFGAGTRLSVL.

J is TRBJ1-2 and V is TRBV5-8; 7 bases line up with TRBD1. The CDR3 covers 14 residues. From germline, CDR1 is SGHTS and CDR2 YDEGEE. J lost 8 bases, V lost 6 bases, and 13 bases had no gene match. The CDR3 spells CASTPQQGRLGYTF. Here the CDR3 DNA reads TGTGCCAGCACCCCCCAACAGGGGAGGCTGGGCTACACCTTC.

The chain recombines TRBV30 with TRBJ2-7; 11 nucleotides line up with TRBD2. CDR3 length equals 14 residues. Germline V gives CDR1 GTSNPN, CDR2 SVGIG (reference sequence). The trim removed 8 bases at V and 3 bases at J, leaving 9 bases unmatched. CDR3 protein: CARAGTSGNYEQYF. The CDR3 DNA is TGTGCCCGAGCAGGGACTAGCGGAAACTACGAGCAGTACTTC.

This rearrangement joins TRBV7-6 to TRBJ2-1; TRBD2 might be the D (7 bases). This CDR3 contains 16 residues. Deletions cut 5 bases from V and 7 bases from J, with 21 bases between. The germline V gene encodes CDR1 SGHVS and CDR2 FNYEAQ. CDR3 loop: CASSPSGRGKWNEQFF. In nucleotides, the CDR3 is TGTGCCAGCAGCCCCTCAGGGAGGGGGAAATGGAATGAGCAGTTCTTC.

The count of this clone is one. The chain uses TRBV7-9 and TRBJ1-2, with a weak D call TRBD1 (5 bases). The length of the CDR3 is 15 residues. V lost 1 base and J 7 bases, leaving 16 bases between the germline ends. Per the germline V gene, CDR1 is SEHNR and CDR2 is FQNEAQ (reference sequence). CDR3 in amino acids: CASSLVEGPGGGYTF. The CDR3 DNA sequence: TGTGCCAGCAGCTTAGTGGAAGGTCCCGGGGGTGGCTACACCTTC.